A single sample gave rise to the 25 T cell receptor beta chains below, sequenced in a study of shared clonotypes between healthy human individuals (dated by TCRdb to the early 2020s). The library was made by the immunoSEQ multiplex PCR assay. The clones in this table, taken by TCRdb from immuneACCESS, are in-frame only. Not every clone is retained; where verified, under half of the shortfall comes from an unresolved V gene, and the cause of the rest is unknown. This sample has fewer than 650,000 clones in its table, and over 60% of those were observed once. The ten largest clones represent roughly 13% of the sample. The sample consisted of PBMCs. The receptors here all came from a woman aged 40-49 years in good health. Some clones in this sample may be carry-over from other donors' samples.

The V and J genes are TRBV7-9 and TRBJ1-2; no clear D gene. Germline assignment: CDR1 SEHNR and CDR2 FQNEAQ (reference sequence). The V and J ends lost 0 bases and 8 bases respectively, with 13 bases between them. The CDR3 length is 14 residues. The CDR3 DNA reads as TGTGCCAGCAGCTTAGCGGACCGTGCCTCCGGCTACACCTTC. Translation: CASSLADRASGYTF.

The chain carries TRBV5-4 and TRBJ2-5; 7 bases map to TRBD1. This CDR3 has 15 amino acids. Trimming cost V 4 bases and J 4 bases; bases outside gene matches: 10. Germline V CDR1 and CDR2: SGHNT, YYREEE (reference sequence). CDR3 amino acids: CASSTRQGVVETQYF. CDR3 sequence (DNA): TGTGCCAGCAGCACAAGACAGGGAGTGGTAGAGACCCAGTACTTC.

The chain couples TRBV19 to TRBJ2-7, with 12 bases aligning to TRBD1. Trimming cost V 3 bases and J 2 bases; bases outside gene matches: 2. The CDR3 consists of 15 residues. Germline V gives CDR1 LNHDA, CDR2 SQIVND (reference sequence). The CDR3 sequence: CASSMGQGATYEQYF. The DNA for the CDR3 is TGTGCCAGTAGTATGGGACAGGGGGCTACCTACGAGCAGTACTTC.

This clone was seen more than once but under ten times. The J gene is TRBJ1-2, the V gene TRBV27, with D possibly being TRBD1 (6 bases). V was clipped by 5 bases and J by 8 bases, with 18 bases between them. This CDR3 has 14 amino acids. Germline loops: CDR1 MNHEY, CDR2 SMNVEV (reference sequence). CDR3 in DNA: TGTGCCAGCAGTCCTAGGGTTACAGGGTGGGGCTACACCTTC. Translation gives CASSPRVTGWGYTF.

In this sample, this clone turned up many times. V gene TRBV6-5 combines with J gene TRBJ2-5; D remains ambiguous. Trimming removed 6 bases at V and 5 bases at J, with 7 bases between. Germline loops: CDR1 MNHEY, CDR2 SVGAGI. The CDR3 has 11 amino acids. CDR3 in amino acids: CASSKGETQYF. CDR3 in DNA: TGTGCCAGCAGCAAAGGGGAGACCCAGTACTTC.

This chain joins TRBV28 and TRBJ1-2; no clear D. Trimming pared 6 bases from V and 8 bases from J, leaving 10 bases between. Germline lookup yields CDR1 MDHEN and CDR2 SYDVKM. The CDR3 loop spans 11 amino acids. The CDR3 DNA reads as TGTGCCAGCAGCCAACCCCAAGGCTACACCTTC. Translating it yields CASSQPQGYTF.

The chain joins TRBV5-4 to TRBJ2-3; D is ambiguous. The germline V gene has CDR1 SGHNT and CDR2 YYREEE (reference sequence). The CDR3 runs 12 residues. V was cut by 4 bases and J by 4 bases, with 7 bases left in between. CDR3 sequence reads: CASSAQSDTQYF. The CDR3 DNA is TGTGCCAGCAGCGCACAATCAGATACGCAGTATTTT.

This chain uses TRBV6-6 with TRBJ2-7; D call uncertain. This CDR3 contains 13 residues. The V end was cut by 5 bases, the J end by 5 bases, with 13 bases between. Germline V gives CDR1 MNHNY, CDR2 SVGAGI (reference sequence). CDR3 residues: CASSTDAKDEQYF. The CDR3 nucleotides are TGTGCCAGCAGTACCGACGCAAAGGACGAGCAGTACTTC.

The V call is TRBV18, the J call TRBJ1-2; D is undetermined. The CDR3 has 14 amino acids. The germline V and J ends were trimmed by 2 bases and 0 bases, with 7 bases remaining between them. Per the germline V gene, CDR1 is KGHSH and CDR2 is LQKENI. Here the CDR3 reads CASSPTSPNYGYTF. CDR3 nucleotides: TGTGCCAGCTCACCAACCAGCCCTAACTATGGCTACACCTTC.

Notes on this clone: The same CDR3 also results from other DNA sequences found in this sample. The chain has TRBV29-1 and TRBJ1-2; maybe TRBD1 (5 bases). V shed 3 bases and J shed 0 bases, with 20 bases lying between them. CDR1 is SQVTM, CDR2 ANQGSEA, per germline. The CDR3 is 17 amino acids. CDR3 residues: CSVEGDPQLNTNYGYTF. The CDR3 DNA is TGCAGCGTTGAGGGGGATCCCCAACTAAATACTAACTATGGCTACACCTTC.

J is TRBJ2-7 and V is TRBV4-3; TRBD2 might be the D (6 bases). Trimming stripped 1 base from V and 6 bases from J, with 13 bases between. Germline V gene lookup returns CDR1 LGHNA and CDR2 YSLEER. CDR3 size: 14 residues. The CDR3 DNA is TGCGCCAGCAGCCAAGGGGTTCTAGCGTTCGAGCAGTACTTC. Translated: CASSQGVLAFEQYF.

The rearrangement uses TRBV5-4 and TRBJ2-1, with unresolved D. The germline gives CDR1 SGHNT, CDR2 YYREEE (reference sequence). The CDR3 contains 15 residues. Trimming removed 2 bases from V and 0 bases from J, with 9 bases in between. The CDR3 DNA sequence: TGTGCCAGCAGCTTCGACACTCCCTCCTACAATGAGCAGTTCTTC. This codes for CASSFDTPSYNEQFF.

The J gene is TRBJ1-3, the V gene TRBV2; D unresolved. This CDR3 has 14 residues. The V end lost 7 bases, the J end lost 2 bases, and 12 bases lay between the germline ends. Germline lookup yields CDR1 SNHLY and CDR2 FYNNEI. CDR3 in amino acids: CASKSQSPGNTIYF. CDR3 DNA: TGTGCCAGCAAATCACAGTCGCCTGGAAACACCATATATTTT.

This clone has a single count. V gene TRBV9 combines with J gene TRBJ2-3, with a tentative D call TRBD2 (6 bases). The CDR3 is 16 amino acids. V was clipped by 0 bases and J by 2 bases, with 13 bases between them. CDR1 SGDLS and CDR2 YYNGEE come from the germline V gene. CDR3: CASSVGSSGPTDTQYF. The CDR3 DNA follows: TGTGCCAGCAGCGTAGGGAGTAGCGGCCCCACAGATACGCAGTATTTT.

The chain recombines TRBV5-1 with TRBJ2-3; 9 bases fit TRBD2. From germline, CDR1 is SGHRS and CDR2 YFSETQ. Unmatched junction bases numbered 10, after V lost 3 bases and J lost 5 bases. The length of the CDR3 is 16 residues. CDR3 in DNA: TGCGCCAGCAGCTCTTTAGCGGGAGCAGGAGGAGATACGCAGTATTTT. Translated: CASSSLAGAGGDTQYF.

This clone was picked up many times. This chain connects TRBV4-2 to TRBJ1-2; perhaps TRBD1 as D (6 bases). V shed 1 base and J shed 6 bases, with 24 bases lying between them. Germline V lookup: CDR1 LGHNA, CDR2 YNFKEQ. This CDR3 comprises 18 residues. CDR3 region: CASSQVVGLWGQGNGYTF. The DNA of the CDR3 is TGTGCCAGCAGCCAAGTTGTAGGCTTGTGGGGGCAGGGGAATGGCTACACCTTC.

The V call is TRBV7-9, the J call TRBJ2-7; 8 bases map to TRBD1. The CDR3 is made up of 12 amino acids. J was trimmed by 3 bases and V by 5 bases; bases with no gene match: 0. CDR1 is SEHNR and CDR2 is FQNEAQ in the germline V gene (reference sequence). CDR3 region: CASSDRGYEQYF. Here the CDR3 DNA reads TGTGCCAGCAGCGACAGGGGCTACGAGCAGTACTTC.

This clone was observed once. V usage is TRBV6-1 and J usage is TRBJ2-1; 7 positions match TRBD2. Trimming took 1 base from V and 8 from J; bases not matched to a gene: 11. From germline, CDR1 is MNHNS and CDR2 SASEGT. The CDR3 has 16 amino acids. CDR3 loop: CASSEGSGTIWYEQFF. The CDR3 DNA reads TGTGCCAGCAGTGAAGGATCCGGGACTATCTGGTATGAGCAGTTCTTC.

This clone has a single count. V is TRBV28 and J is TRBJ2-7; 9 bases match TRBD1. The germline CDR1 and CDR2 sequences are MDHEN and SYDVKM. V was clipped by 5 bases and J by 5 bases; unmatched bases: 10. There are 15 residues in the CDR3. The CDR3 coding sequence is TGTGCCAGCAGTGCCCGGGACAGGGTGATCGACGAGCAGTACTTC. Translated: CASSARDRVIDEQYF.

This clone was seen only a few times. The chain joins TRBV4-1 to TRBJ1-5, with 8 bases aligning to TRBD1. Trimming cost V 4 bases and J 3 bases; bases outside gene matches: 2. Germline lookup yields CDR1 MGHRA and CDR2 YSYEKL. The CDR3 contains 14 residues. This CDR3 is CASSRRGPNQPQHF. The CDR3 coding sequence is TGCGCCAGCAGCCGCAGGGGGCCCAATCAGCCCCAGCATTTT.

The chain combines TRBV7-6 with TRBJ2-3; 15 nucleotides agree with TRBD2. This CDR3 is built from 18 residues. Trimming cost V 2 bases and J 10 bases; bases outside gene matches: 13. In germline, CDR1 is SGHVS, CDR2 FNYEAQ. The CDR3 sequence: CASSLRSVGTSGRKAQYF. CDR3 in DNA: TGTGCCAGCAGCTTAAGGTCGGTGGGGACTAGCGGGAGGAAAGCGCAGTATTTT.

This clone was observed a handful of times. The genes are TRBV18 and TRBJ2-7, with D hard to call. The CDR3 contains 14 residues. Trimming removed 2 bases at V and 3 bases at J, with 11 bases between. Germline assignment: CDR1 KGHSH and CDR2 LQKENI. CDR3 sequence (DNA): TGTGCCAGCTCACCAGGCTCCGGGTTCTACGAGCAGTACTTC. It encodes CASSPGSGFYEQYF. Complete variable domain (other parts from reference TRBV18 and TRBJ2-7): NAGVMQNPRHLVRRRGQEARLRCSPMKGHSHVYWYRQLPEEGLKFMVYLQKENIIDESGMPKERFSAEFPKEGPSILRIQQVVRGDSAAYFCASSPGSGFYEQYFGPGTRLTVT.

Only a few counts were recorded for this clone. The rearrangement joins TRBV5-4 to TRBJ2-3; 7 bases are a match to TRBD1. V gave up 4 bases and J gave up 6 bases; unmatched junction bases: 5. This CDR3 comprises 13 residues. Germline-derived CDR1 and CDR2 are SGHNT and YYREEE (reference sequence). The DNA for the CDR3 is TGTGCCAGCAGCGAAAGGACAGGCGATACGCAGTATTTT. Its protein is CASSERTGDTQYF.

In the case of this clone: This clone may be a read error of a much larger clone one base away. The gene calls are TRBV29-1 and TRBJ1-2, with D tentatively TRBD1 (5 bases). Trimming cost V 1 base and J 2 bases, with 11 bases left between them. The CDR3 loop spans 14 amino acids. CDR1 SQVTM and CDR2 ANQGSEA come from the germline V gene. The CDR3 reads CSVEGAGTNYGYTF. The CDR3 DNA sequence: TGCAGCGTTGAAGGCGCAGGGACGAACTATGGCTACACCTTC.

V and J are TRBV11-2 and TRBJ2-7; D is unclear. This CDR3 contains 15 residues. Trimming took 0 bases from V and 0 from J, leaving 9 bases between them. Germline CDR1 and CDR2: SGHAT and FQNNGV. The CDR3 bases are TGTGCCAGCAGCTTAGAGGCCCCTTACTCCTACGAGCAGTACTTC. It specifies CASSLEAPYSYEQYF.